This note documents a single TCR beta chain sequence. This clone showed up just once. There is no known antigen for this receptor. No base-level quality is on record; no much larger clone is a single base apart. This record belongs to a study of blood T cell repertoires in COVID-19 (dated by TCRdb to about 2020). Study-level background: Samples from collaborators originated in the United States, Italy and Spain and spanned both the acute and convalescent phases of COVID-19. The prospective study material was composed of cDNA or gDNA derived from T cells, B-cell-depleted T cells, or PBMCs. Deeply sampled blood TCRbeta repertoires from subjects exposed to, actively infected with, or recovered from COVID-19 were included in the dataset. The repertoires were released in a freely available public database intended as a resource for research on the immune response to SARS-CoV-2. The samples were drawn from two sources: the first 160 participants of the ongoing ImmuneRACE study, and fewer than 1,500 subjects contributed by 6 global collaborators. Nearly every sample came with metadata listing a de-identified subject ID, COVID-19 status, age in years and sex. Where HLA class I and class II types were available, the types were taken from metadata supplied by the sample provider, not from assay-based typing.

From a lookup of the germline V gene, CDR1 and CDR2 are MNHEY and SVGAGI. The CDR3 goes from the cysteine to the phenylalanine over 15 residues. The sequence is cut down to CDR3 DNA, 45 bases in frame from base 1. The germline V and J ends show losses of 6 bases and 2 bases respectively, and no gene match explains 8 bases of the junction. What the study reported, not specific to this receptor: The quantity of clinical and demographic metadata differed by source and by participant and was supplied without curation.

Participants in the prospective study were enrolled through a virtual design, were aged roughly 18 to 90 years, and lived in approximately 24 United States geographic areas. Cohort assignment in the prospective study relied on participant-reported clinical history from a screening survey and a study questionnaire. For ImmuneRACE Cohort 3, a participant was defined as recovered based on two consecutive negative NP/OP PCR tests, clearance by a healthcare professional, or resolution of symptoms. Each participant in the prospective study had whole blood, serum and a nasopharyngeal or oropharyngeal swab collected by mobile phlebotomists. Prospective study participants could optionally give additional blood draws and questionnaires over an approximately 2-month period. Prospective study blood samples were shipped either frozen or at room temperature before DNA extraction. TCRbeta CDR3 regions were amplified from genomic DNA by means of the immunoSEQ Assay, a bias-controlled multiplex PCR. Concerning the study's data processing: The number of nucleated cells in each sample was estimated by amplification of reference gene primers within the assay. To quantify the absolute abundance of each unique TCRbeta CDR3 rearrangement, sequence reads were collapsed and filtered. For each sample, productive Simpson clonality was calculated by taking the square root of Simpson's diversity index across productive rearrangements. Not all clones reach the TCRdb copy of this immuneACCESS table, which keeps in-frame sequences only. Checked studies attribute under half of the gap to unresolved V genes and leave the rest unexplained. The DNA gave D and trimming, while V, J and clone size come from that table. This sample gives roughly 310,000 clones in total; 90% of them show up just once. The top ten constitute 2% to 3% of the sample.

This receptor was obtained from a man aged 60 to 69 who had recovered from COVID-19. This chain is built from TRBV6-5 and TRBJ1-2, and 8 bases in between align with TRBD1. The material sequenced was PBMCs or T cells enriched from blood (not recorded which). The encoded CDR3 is CASSMQGAKNYGYTF. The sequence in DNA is TGTGCCAGCAGCATGCAGGGGGCGAAAAACTATGGCTACACCTTC.